The 28 T cell receptor beta chains listed next were all sequenced from one sample in a study of cytomegalovirus exposure and HLA in healthy donors. The PCR contained 60 Vbeta and 13 Jbeta primers. The table came from immunoSEQ multiplex PCR; TCRdb's copy has only in-frame clones and leaves some out. The sample lists approximately 100,000 clones, less than 80% occurring once. The source material was PBMCs. Receptor source: a woman aged 40 to 55 in good health and CMV-seronegative.

The chain employs TRBV4-3 and TRBJ2-1; 13 bases map to TRBD2. V lost 5 bases and J lost 0; bases outside the gene matches: 10. The V gene's germline CDR1 is LGHNA and CDR2 YSLEER. The CDR3 contains 19 residues. CDR3 residues: CASSLGLAGKRSSYNEQFF. CDR3 sequence (DNA): TGCGCCAGCAGCTTGGGACTAGCGGGAAAACGTAGCTCCTACAATGAGCAGTTCTTC.

The chain combines TRBV18 with TRBJ2-7; no definite D call. CDR1 and CDR2 (germline): KGHSH, LQKENI. The CDR3 consists of 12 residues. V was clipped by 3 bases and J by 2 bases, with 5 bases between them. DNA for the CDR3: TGTGCCAGCTCACCCCAGACCTACGAGCAGTACTTC. Protein product: CASSPQTYEQYF.

This rearrangement joins TRBV28 to TRBJ2-3, with D possibly TRBD1 on 5 matching bases. Germline CDR1 and CDR2: MDHEN and SYDVKM. The length of the CDR3 is 15 residues. Trimming left V 4 bases short and J 1 base short, with 12 bases between. As DNA, the CDR3 is TGTGCCAGCAGTTCCCCTACGACAGGCACAGATACGCAGTATTTT. Translating gives CASSSPTTGTDTQYF.

This chain uses TRBV28 with TRBJ2-1; 7 bases are shared with TRBD2. Germline V gene data show CDR1 as MDHEN and CDR2 as SYDVKM. V shed 2 bases and J 3 bases; nucleotides not matched to a gene: 4. The CDR3 extends over 15 amino acids. CDR3 in DNA: TGTGCCAGCAGTTTAGAACTAGCGATCTACAATGAGCAGTTCTTC. It is translated as CASSLELAIYNEQFF. The complete variable domain, with remaining parts taken from reference TRBV28 and TRBJ2-1, reads DVKVTQSSRYLVKRTGEKVFLECVQDMDHENMFWYRQDPGLGLRLIYFSYDVKMKEKGDIPEGYSVSREKKERFSLILESASTNQTSMYLCASSLELAIYNEQFFGPGTRLTVL.

The chain is built from TRBV7-8 and TRBJ2-5, with TRBD2 matching over 8 bases. CDR3 length equals 17 residues. The trim removed 1 base at V and 1 base at J, leaving 8 bases unmatched. Germline values: CDR1 SGHVS, CDR2 FQNEAQ. The CDR3 DNA is TGTGCCAGCAGCTTAGGGGCACTCGCGGGGGGCCAAGAGACCCAGTACTTC. Amino acids: CASSLGALAGGQETQYF.

CDR3 loop: CAWSGPTGAEQYF. For the CDR3, the DNA is TGTGCCTGGAGTGGCCCGACAGGGGCCGAGCAGTACTTC. The chain couples TRBV30 to TRBJ2-7, with 8 nucleotides matching TRBD1. Losses at the gene ends were 1 base for V and 6 bases for J; bases not matched to a gene: 5. CDR1 and CDR2 from the germline V gene are GTSNPN and SVGIG (reference sequence). The CDR3 loop spans 13 amino acids.

The rearrangement links TRBV19 to TRBJ1-2; TRBD1 matches at 9 bases. CDR1 LNHDA and CDR2 SQIVND come from the germline V gene (reference sequence). The CDR3 spans 14 residues. The V segment lost 4 bases and the J segment 8 bases; nucleotides outside the gene matches: 8. CDR3 sequence reads: CASSRTGVEGGYTF. Written as DNA, the CDR3 is TGTGCCAGTAGTAGGACAGGGGTCGAAGGGGGCTACACCTTC.

This chain links TRBV15 with TRBJ2-7; 7 bases are shared with TRBD2. From germline, CDR1 is LNHNV and CDR2 YYDKDF (reference sequence). V lost 5 bases and J lost 6; bases outside the gene matches: 1. This CDR3 contains 11 residues. CDR3 sequence (DNA): TGTGCCACCAGCGGGGGGGGCGAGCAGTACTTC. Its translation is CATSGGGEQYF.

The chain recombines TRBV6-5 with TRBJ1-4; 7 positions match TRBD1. Germline values: CDR1 MNHEY, CDR2 SVGAGI. CDR3 length equals 15 residues. Trimming cost V 5 bases and J 8 bases; bases outside gene matches: 11. The CDR3 protein is CASSRQQGMVEKLFF. In nucleotides, the CDR3 is TGTGCCAGCAGTCGCCAACAGGGGATGGTGGAAAAACTGTTTTTT.

The J gene is TRBJ1-1, the V gene TRBV21-1; the table's D gene call, TRBD1, was not cross checked with the DNA. TRBV21-1 corresponds to a pseudogene. The CDR3 consists of 14 residues. In nucleotides, the CDR3 is TGTGCCAGCAGCAAAGATCACAGGGAGACTGAAGCTTTCTTT. It encodes CASSKDHRETEAFF.

This clone appeared a single time. The J gene is TRBJ1-5, the V gene TRBV28; 8 nucleotides agree with TRBD1. The germline gives CDR1 MDHEN, CDR2 SYDVKM. The CDR3 is 12 amino acids. In DNA, the CDR3 is TGTGCGACCGGGACAGGAGGCCAGCCCCAGCATTTT. Protein sequence: CATGTGGQPQHF. Looking up the rest from reference TRBV28 and TRBJ1-5 gives the full variable domain: DVKVTQSSRYLVKRTGEKVFLECVQDMDHENMFWYRQDPGLGLRLIYFSYDVKMKEKGDIPEGYSVSREKKERFSLILESASTNQTSMYLCATGTGGQPQHFGDGTRLSIL.

The count of this clone is one. V gene TRBV7-9 combines with J gene TRBJ1-2; weak D call: TRBD1 (6 bases). V gave up 1 base and J gave up 4 bases, with 7 bases separating them. The CDR3 sequence is 13 residues long. Looked up from germline, CDR1 is SEHNR and CDR2 is FQNEAQ (reference sequence). The CDR3: CASSLGGGYGYTF. In nucleotides, the CDR3 is TGTGCCAGCAGCTTAGGAGGGGGCTATGGCTACACCTTC. The full variable domain, completed using reference TRBV7-9 and TRBJ1-2, is DTGVSQNPRHKITKRGQNVTFRCDPISEHNRLYWYRQTLGQGPEFLTYFQNEAQLEKSRLLSDRFSAERPKGSFSTLEIQRTEQGDSAMYLCASSLGGGYGYTFGSGTRLTVV.

The V and J genes are TRBV7-9 and TRBJ2-5; 8 bases fit TRBD2. The length of the CDR3 is 16 residues. Germline CDR1 is SEHNR and CDR2 is FQNEAQ (reference sequence). Unmatched junction bases numbered 11, after V lost 4 bases and J lost 4 bases. This chain's CDR3 is CASSSWGREVLETQYF. For the CDR3, the DNA is TGTGCCAGCAGCTCTTGGGGGCGGGAGGTGCTAGAGACCCAGTACTTC.

This sequence joins TRBV10-1 and TRBJ2-7; 9 nucleotides match TRBD2. J was trimmed by 5 bases and V by 5 bases; bases with no gene match: 7. CDR1 is WNHNN, CDR2 SYGVQD, per germline (reference sequence). The CDR3 extends over 14 amino acids. This CDR3 is CASSSSGEGNEQYF. CDR3 coding DNA: TGCGCCAGCAGTTCTAGCGGGGAAGGAAACGAGCAGTACTTC.

This clone occurred a few times. The chain recombines TRBV7-9 with TRBJ1-2; no reliable D call. CDR1 and CDR2 from the germline V gene are SEHNR and FQNEAQ (reference sequence). The length of the CDR3 is 16 residues. Trimming shortened V by 4 bases and J by 5 bases, and 20 bases separated the two germline ends. The CDR3 loop reads CASSSTSRGRGYGYTF. For the CDR3, the DNA is TGTGCCAGCAGCTCGACCAGTCGTGGGCGGGGATATGGCTACACCTTC. Using reference TRBV7-9 and TRBJ1-2 for the parts outside the CDR3, the full variable domain is DTGVSQNPRHKITKRGQNVTFRCDPISEHNRLYWYRQTLGQGPEFLTYFQNEAQLEKSRLLSDRFSAERPKGSFSTLEIQRTEQGDSAMYLCASSSTSRGRGYGYTFGSGTRLTVV.

This clone was seen a single time. This chain joins TRBV28 and TRBJ2-7, with TRBD1 matching over 7 bases. Germline V gives CDR1 MDHEN, CDR2 SYDVKM. There are 13 residues in the CDR3. With 6 bases clipped from V and 3 bases from J, the junction kept 5 bases outside the gene matches. CDR3 loop: CASSPGQFYEQYF. CDR3 bases: TGTGCCAGCAGCCCGGGACAGTTCTACGAGCAGTACTTC.

The chain combines TRBV28 with TRBJ2-4; TRBD1 matches at 8 bases. With 5 bases clipped from V and 7 bases from J, the junction kept 7 bases outside the gene matches. The CDR3 is 14 amino acids. CDR1 and CDR2 (germline): MDHEN, SYDVKM. The CDR3 DNA reads TGTGCCAGCAGTATTCAGGGGGCACGGAACATTCAGTACTTC. This translates into CASSIQGARNIQYF.

This chain connects TRBV7-9 to TRBJ2-1; a possible D gene is TRBD2 (5 bases). The V end lost 6 bases, the J end lost 5 bases, and 11 bases lay between the germline ends. The CDR3 spans 13 residues. Germline assignment: CDR1 SEHNR and CDR2 FQNEAQ (reference sequence). The CDR3 reads CASRPDGDNEQFF. CDR3 nucleotide sequence: TGTGCCAGCAGGCCGGACGGGGACAATGAGCAGTTCTTC.

The chain couples TRBV2 to TRBJ1-6, with 10 bases that match TRBD1. The CDR3 totals 15 residues. V lost 8 bases and J lost 10; bases outside the gene matches: 11. The germline V gene has CDR1 SNHLY and CDR2 FYNNEI. For the CDR3, the DNA is TGTGCCAGCTTACCGACAGGGGGCGTTGGATCACCCCTCCACTTT. It specifies CASLPTGGVGSPLHF.

The chain is built from TRBV28 and TRBJ1-1; 10 bases are a match to TRBD1. Germline loops: CDR1 MDHEN, CDR2 SYDVKM. The junction had 5 bases not matched to a gene; V was cut back by 3 bases and J by 4 bases. The CDR3 spans 15 residues. The CDR3 region is CASSFLGQGFTEAFF. The CDR3 region has the DNA TGTGCCAGCAGTTTTCTGGGACAGGGGTTCACTGAAGCTTTCTTT.

Note on this clone: The sample contains more than one DNA sequence encoding this CDR3. The gene calls are TRBV6-5 and TRBJ1-2; the match to TRBD1 covers 7 bases. After removal of 4 bases from V and 4 bases from J, the junction contained 3 bases not matched to a gene. The CDR3 loop spans 13 amino acids. Germline loops: CDR1 MNHEY, CDR2 SVGAGI. CDR3 amino acids: CASSSQGTYGYTF. Written as DNA, the CDR3 is TGTGCCAGCAGTTCACAGGGGACCTATGGCTACACCTTC.

The CDR3 nucleotides are TGCGCCAGCAGCCAGGGTTTAGGACAGGCTTTTGAAAAACTGTTTTTT. Translation: CASSQGLGQAFEKLFF. V is TRBV4-3 and J is TRBJ1-4, with 7 bases fitting TRBD1. Trimming removed 3 bases from V and 7 bases from J; junction bases left unmatched: 11. Germline V CDR1 and CDR2: LGHNA, YSLEER. The CDR3 loop spans 16 amino acids.

The chain joins TRBV27 to TRBJ2-7; TRBD2 is a possible D gene (5 bases). Germline values: CDR1 MNHEY, CDR2 SMNVEV (reference sequence). With 5 bases removed from V and 3 bases from J, the gap between germline ends came to 11 bases. This CDR3 region has 13 residues. CDR3 protein: CASSVERSYEQYF. In DNA, the CDR3 is TGTGCCAGCAGTGTGGAGCGGAGCTACGAGCAGTACTTC.

The table lists this clone with a few counts. The chain recombines TRBV30 with TRBJ1-2; 7 bases map to TRBD1. The germline V gene encodes CDR1 GTSNPN and CDR2 SVGIG (reference sequence). The CDR3 is 14 amino acids. With 1 base clipped from V and 8 bases from J, the junction kept 10 bases outside the gene matches. The DNA for the CDR3 is TGTGCCTGGAGTGAAAACAGGGGATGGGGGGGCTACACCTTC. Amino acid sequence: CAWSENRGWGGYTF. Filled out from reference TRBV30 and TRBJ1-2, the complete variable domain reads SQTIHQWPATLVQPVGSPLSLECTVEGTSNPNLYWYRQAAGRGLQLLFYSVGIGQISSEVPQNLSASRPQDRQFILSSKKLLLSDSGFYLCAWSENRGWGGYTFGSGTRLTVV.

The chain joins TRBV7-9 to TRBJ2-5, with TRBD1 matching 7 bases. J lost 1 base, V lost 3 bases, and 2 bases had no gene match. The CDR3 length is 14 residues. The V gene's germline CDR1 is SEHNR and CDR2 FQNEAQ (reference sequence). The CDR3 DNA reads as TGTGCCAGCAGCTTGGGACAGACCCAAGAGACCCAGTACTTC. Translation: CASSLGQTQETQYF.

The rearrangement joins TRBV28 to TRBJ2-7, with 9 bases that match TRBD1. V gave up 4 bases and J gave up 7 bases; unmatched junction bases: 11. Germline values: CDR1 MDHEN, CDR2 SYDVKM. This CDR3 region has 15 residues. The CDR3: CASSYIYRGLWEQYF. In nucleotides, the CDR3 is TGTGCCAGCAGTTATATATACAGGGGGCTTTGGGAGCAGTACTTC.

The chain couples TRBV2 to TRBJ1-5; TRBD1 is a possible D gene (5 bases). CDR3 length: 17 residues. The V and J ends lost 1 base and 2 bases respectively, with 15 bases between them. Germline CDR1 SNHLY, CDR2 FYNNEI. Written as DNA, the CDR3 is TGTGCCAGCAGTGAAGTAGTAGTAGGAGGGGGCAATCAGCCCCAGCATTTT. Its protein is CASSEVVVGGGNQPQHF. The whole variable domain, remainder taken from reference TRBV2 and TRBJ1-5, is EPEVTQTPSHQVTQMGQEVILRCVPISNHLYFYWYRQILGQKVEFLVSFYNNEISEKSEIFDDQFSVERPDGSNFTLKIRSTKLEDSAMYFCASSEVVVGGGNQPQHFGDGTRLSIL.

The chain uses TRBV7-9 and TRBJ1-5, with a tentative D call TRBD1 (5 bases). V was pared by 1 base and J by 5 bases, with 9 bases between. Germline V gene sequence: CDR1 SEHNR, CDR2 FQNEAQ (reference sequence). The CDR3 extends over 14 amino acids. CDR3 DNA: TGTGCCAGCAGCTTAGGGAGGGACCATCAGCCCCAGCATTTT. This sequence encodes CASSLGRDHQPQHF.